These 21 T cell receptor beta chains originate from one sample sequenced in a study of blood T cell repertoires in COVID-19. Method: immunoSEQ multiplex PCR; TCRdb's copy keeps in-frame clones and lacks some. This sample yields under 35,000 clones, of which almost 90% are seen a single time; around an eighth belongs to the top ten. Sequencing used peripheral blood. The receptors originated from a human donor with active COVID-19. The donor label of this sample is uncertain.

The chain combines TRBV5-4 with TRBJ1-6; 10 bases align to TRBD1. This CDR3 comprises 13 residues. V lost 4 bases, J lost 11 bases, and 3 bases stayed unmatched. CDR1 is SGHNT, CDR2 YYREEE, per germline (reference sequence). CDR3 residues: CASSRDRGPPLHF. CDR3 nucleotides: TGTGCCAGCAGCCGGGACAGGGGTCCACCCCTCCACTTT.

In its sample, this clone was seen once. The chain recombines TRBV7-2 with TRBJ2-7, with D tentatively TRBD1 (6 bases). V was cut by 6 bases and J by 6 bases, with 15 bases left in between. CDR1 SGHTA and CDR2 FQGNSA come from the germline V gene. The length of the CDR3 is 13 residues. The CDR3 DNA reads TGTGCCAGCAGTTTACAGGGTCTGCGCGAGCAGTACTTC. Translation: CASSLQGLREQYF.

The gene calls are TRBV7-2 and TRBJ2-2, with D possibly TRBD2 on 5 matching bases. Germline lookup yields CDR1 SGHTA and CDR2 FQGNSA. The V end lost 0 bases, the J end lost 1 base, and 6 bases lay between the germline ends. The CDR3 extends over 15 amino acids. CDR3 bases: TGTGCCAGCAGCTTAGCCGGGAAGAACACCGGGGAGCTGTTTTTT. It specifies CASSLAGKNTGELFF.

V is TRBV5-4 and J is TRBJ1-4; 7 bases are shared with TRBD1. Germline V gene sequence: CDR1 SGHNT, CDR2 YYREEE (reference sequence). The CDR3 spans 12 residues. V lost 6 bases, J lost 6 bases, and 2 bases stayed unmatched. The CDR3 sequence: CASKGTDEKLFF. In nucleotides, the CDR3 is TGTGCCAGCAAAGGGACAGATGAAAAACTGTTTTTT.

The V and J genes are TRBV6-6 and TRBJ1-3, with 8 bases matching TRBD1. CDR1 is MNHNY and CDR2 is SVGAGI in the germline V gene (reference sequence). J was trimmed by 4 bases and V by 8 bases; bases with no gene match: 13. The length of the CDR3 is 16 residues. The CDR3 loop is CASSGQGRDGGNTIYF. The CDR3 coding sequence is TGTGCCAGCTCTGGACAGGGTAGGGATGGCGGAAACACCATATATTTT.

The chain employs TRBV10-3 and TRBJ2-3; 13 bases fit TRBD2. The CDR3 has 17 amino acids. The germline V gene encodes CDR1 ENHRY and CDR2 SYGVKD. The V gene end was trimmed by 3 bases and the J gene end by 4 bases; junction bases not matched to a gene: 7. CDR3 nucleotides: TGTGCCATCAGTGACCCGGGGACTAGCGGGGCCCCAGATACGCAGTATTTT. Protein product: CAISDPGTSGAPDTQYF.

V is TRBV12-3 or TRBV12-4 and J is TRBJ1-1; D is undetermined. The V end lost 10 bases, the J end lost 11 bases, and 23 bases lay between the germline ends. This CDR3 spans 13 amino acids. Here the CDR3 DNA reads TGTGCCACCAGCCTGGGCTCCATGAGTGAGGCTTTCTTT. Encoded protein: CATSLGSMSEAFF.

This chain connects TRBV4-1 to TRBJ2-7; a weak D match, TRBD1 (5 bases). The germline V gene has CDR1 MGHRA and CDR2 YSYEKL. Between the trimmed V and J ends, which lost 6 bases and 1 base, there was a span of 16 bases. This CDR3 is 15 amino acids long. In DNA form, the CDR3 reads TGCGCCAGCAGTCATACAGGTTCTGAATCCTACGAGCAGTACTTC. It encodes CASSHTGSESYEQYF.

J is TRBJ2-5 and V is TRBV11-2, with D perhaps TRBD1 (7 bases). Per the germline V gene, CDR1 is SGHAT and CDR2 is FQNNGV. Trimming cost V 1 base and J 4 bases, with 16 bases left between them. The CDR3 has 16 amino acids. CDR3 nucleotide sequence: TGTGCCAGCAGCTTAGGTGGAGGGGGCCTACGAGAGACCCAGTACTTC. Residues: CASSLGGGGLRETQYF.

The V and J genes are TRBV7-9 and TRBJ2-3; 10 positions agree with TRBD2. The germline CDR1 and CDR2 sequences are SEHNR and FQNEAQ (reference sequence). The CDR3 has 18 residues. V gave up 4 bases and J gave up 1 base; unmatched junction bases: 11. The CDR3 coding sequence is TGTGCCAGCAGCTCTTCCTGGACTAGCGGAGGCCGCACAGATACGCAGTATTTT. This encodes CASSSSWTSGGRTDTQYF. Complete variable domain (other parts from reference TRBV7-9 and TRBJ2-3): DTGVSQNPRHKITKRGQNVTFRCDPISEHNRLYWYRQTLGQGPEFLTYFQNEAQLEKSRLLSDRFSAERPKGSFSTLEIQRTEQGDSAMYLCASSSSWTSGGRTDTQYFGPGTRLTVL.

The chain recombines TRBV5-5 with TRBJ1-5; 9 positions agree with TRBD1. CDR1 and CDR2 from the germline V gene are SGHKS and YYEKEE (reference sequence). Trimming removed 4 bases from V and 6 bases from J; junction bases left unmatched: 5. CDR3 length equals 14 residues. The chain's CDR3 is CASSRDRVGQPQHF. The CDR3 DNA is TGTGCCAGCAGCCGGGACAGGGTGGGTCAGCCCCAGCATTTT.

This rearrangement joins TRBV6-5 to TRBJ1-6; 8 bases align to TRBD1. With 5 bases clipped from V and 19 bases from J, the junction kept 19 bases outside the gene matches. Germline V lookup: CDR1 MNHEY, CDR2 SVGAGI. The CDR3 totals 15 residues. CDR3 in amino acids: CASSPRPAPRDRTHF. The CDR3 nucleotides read TGTGCCAGCAGTCCCCGACCCGCCCCTCGGGACAGGACGCACTTT.

The CDR3 sequence is CTSSQARAGYGYTF. DNA of the CDR3: TGCACCAGCAGCCAAGCCAGGGCTGGTTATGGCTACACCTTC. The rearrangement links TRBV1 to TRBJ1-2; the DNA was not compared with TRBD1, the D call given in the table. TRBV1 is an annotated pseudogene. CDR3 length: 14 residues.

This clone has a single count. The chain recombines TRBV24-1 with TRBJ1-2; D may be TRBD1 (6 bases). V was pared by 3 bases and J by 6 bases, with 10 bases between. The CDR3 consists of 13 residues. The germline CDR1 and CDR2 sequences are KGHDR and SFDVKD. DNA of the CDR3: TGTGCCACCAGTGATAACAGGGCCGATGGCTACACCTTC. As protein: CATSDNRADGYTF.

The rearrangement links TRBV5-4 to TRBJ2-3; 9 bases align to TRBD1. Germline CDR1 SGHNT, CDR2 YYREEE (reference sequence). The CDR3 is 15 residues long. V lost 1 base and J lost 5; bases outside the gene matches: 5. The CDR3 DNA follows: TGTGCCAGCAGCTTGAGCACAGGGGGCAGAGATACGCAGTATTTT. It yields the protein CASSLSTGGRDTQYF.

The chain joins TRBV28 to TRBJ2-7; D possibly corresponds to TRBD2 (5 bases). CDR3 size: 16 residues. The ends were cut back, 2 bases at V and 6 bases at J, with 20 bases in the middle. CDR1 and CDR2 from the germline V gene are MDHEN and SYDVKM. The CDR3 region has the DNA TGTGCCAGCAGTTTACCGGTGGGGAGAGGATTAGGCGAGCAGTACTTC. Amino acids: CASSLPVGRGLGEQYF. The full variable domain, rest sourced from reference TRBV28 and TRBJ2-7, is DVKVTQSSRYLVKRTGEKVFLECVQDMDHENMFWYRQDPGLGLRLIYFSYDVKMKEKGDIPEGYSVSREKKERFSLILESASTNQTSMYLCASSLPVGRGLGEQYFGPGTRLTVT.

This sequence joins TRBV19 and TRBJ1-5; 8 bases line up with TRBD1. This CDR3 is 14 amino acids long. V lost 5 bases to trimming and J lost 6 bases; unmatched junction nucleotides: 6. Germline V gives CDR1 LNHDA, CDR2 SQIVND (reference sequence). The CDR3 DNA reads TGTGCCAGTAGTGGACCAGGGGGCAGTCAGCCCCAGCATTTT. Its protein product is CASSGPGGSQPQHF.

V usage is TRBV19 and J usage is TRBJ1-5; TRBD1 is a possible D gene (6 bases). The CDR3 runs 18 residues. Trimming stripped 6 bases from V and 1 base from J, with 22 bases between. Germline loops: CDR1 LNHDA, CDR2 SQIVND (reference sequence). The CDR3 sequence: CASRDLQGNRWSNQPQHF. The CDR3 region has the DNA TGTGCCAGTAGGGACCTCCAGGGGAATAGGTGGAGCAATCAGCCCCAGCATTTT.

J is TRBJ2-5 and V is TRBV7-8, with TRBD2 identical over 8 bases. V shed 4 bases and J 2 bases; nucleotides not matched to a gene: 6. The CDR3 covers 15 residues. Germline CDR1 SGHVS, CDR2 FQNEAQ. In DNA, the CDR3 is TGTGCCAGCAGCTGGTCTAGCGGGCAGCAAGAGACCCAGTACTTC. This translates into CASSWSSGQQETQYF.

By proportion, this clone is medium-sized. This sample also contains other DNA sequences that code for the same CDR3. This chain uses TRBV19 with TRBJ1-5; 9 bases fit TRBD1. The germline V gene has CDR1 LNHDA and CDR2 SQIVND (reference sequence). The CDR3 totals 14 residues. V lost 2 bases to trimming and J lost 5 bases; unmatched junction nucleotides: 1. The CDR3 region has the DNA TGTGCCAGTAGTATATGGACAGGGGATCAGCCCCAGCATTTT. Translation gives CASSIWTGDQPQHF.

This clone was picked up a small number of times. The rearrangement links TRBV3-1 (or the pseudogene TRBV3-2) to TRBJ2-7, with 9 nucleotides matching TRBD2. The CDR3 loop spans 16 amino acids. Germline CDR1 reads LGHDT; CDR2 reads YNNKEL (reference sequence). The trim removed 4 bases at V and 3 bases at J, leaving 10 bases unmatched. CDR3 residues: CASSPEGGGARYEQYF. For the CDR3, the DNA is TGTGCCAGCAGCCCGGAGGGCGGGGGGGCTCGCTACGAGCAGTACTTC.